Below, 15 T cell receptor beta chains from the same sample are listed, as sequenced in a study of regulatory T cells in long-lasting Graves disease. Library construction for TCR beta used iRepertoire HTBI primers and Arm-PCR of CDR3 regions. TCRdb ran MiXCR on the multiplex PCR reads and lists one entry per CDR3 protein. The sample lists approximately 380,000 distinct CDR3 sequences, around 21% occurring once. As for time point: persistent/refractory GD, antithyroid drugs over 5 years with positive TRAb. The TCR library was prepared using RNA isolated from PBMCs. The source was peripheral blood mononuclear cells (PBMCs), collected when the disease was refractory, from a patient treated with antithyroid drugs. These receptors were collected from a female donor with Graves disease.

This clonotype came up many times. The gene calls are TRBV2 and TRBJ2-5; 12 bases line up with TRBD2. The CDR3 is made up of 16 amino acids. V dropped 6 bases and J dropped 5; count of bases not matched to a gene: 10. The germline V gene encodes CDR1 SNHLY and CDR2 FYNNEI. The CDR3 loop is CASRKSLAGGPETQYF. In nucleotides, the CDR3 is TGTGCCAGCAGGAAATCGCTAGCGGGAGGGCCTGAGACCCAGTACTTC.

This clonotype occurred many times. The CDR3 region is CASSSRQTTKREQYF. CDR3 DNA: TGTGCCAGCAGCTCACGACAGACTACCAAGAGGGAGCAGTACTTC. The rearrangement uses TRBV7-3 and TRBJ2-7; the D call may be TRBD1 or TRBD2 (5 bases each). The CDR3 covers 15 residues. The germline V gene has CDR1 SGHTA and CDR2 FQGTGA. V lost 4 bases and J 7 bases, leaving 20 bases between the germline ends. Drawing the rest from reference TRBV7-3 and TRBJ2-7, the complete variable domain is GAGVSQTPSNKVTEKGKYVELRCDPISGHTALYWYRQSLGQGPEFLIYFQGTGAADDSGLPNDRFFAVRPEGSVSTLKIQRTERGDSAVYLCASSSRQTTKREQYFGPGTRLTVT.

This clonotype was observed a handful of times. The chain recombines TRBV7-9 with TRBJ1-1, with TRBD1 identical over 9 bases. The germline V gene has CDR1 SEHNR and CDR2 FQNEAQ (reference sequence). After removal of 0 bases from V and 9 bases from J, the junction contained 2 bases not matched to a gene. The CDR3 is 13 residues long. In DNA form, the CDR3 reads TGTGCCAGCAGCTTAGCGGGGACAGGGCAAGCTTTCTTT. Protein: CASSLAGTGQAFF. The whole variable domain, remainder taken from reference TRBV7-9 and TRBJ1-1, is DTGVSQNPRHKITKRGQNVTFRCDPISEHNRLYWYRQTLGQGPEFLTYFQNEAQLEKSRLLSDRFSAERPKGSFSTLEIQRTEQGDSAMYLCASSLAGTGQAFFGQGTRLTVV.

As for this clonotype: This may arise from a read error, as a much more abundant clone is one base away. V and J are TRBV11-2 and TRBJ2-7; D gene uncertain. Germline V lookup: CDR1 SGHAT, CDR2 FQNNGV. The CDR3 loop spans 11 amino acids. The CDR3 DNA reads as TGTGCCAGCAGCGTTACCTACGAGCAGTGCTTC. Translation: CASSVTYEQCF.

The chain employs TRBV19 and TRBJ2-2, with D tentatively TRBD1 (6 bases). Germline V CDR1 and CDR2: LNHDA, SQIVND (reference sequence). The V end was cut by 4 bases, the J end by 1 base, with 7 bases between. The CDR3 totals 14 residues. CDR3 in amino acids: CASSNRENTGELFF. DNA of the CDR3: TGTGCCAGTAGTAACAGGGAGAACACCGGGGAGCTGTTTTTT.

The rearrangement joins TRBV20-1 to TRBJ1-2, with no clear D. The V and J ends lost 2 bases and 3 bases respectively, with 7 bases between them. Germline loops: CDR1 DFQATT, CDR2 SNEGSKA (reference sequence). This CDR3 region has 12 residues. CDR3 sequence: CSARHRDYGYTF. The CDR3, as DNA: TGCAGTGCTAGACACAGAGACTATGGCTACACCTTC.

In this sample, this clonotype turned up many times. The CDR3 loop reads CASSYVTVNTEAFF. The CDR3 DNA sequence: TGTGCCAGCAGTTACGTTACAGTGAACACTGAAGCTTTCTTT. The V gene is TRBV6-2 or TRBV6-3, the J gene TRBJ1-1, with D unclear. The V and J ends lost 2 bases and 0 bases respectively, with 7 bases between them. The CDR3 is 14 amino acids. CDR1 and CDR2 from the germline V gene are MNHEY and SVGEGT.

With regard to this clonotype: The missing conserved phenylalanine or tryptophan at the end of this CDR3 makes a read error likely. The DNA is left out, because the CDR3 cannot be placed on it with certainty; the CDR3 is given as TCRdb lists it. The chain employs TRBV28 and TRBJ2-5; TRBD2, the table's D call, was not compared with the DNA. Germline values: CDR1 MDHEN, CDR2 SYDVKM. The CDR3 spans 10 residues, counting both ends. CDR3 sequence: CASSLRGLAG.

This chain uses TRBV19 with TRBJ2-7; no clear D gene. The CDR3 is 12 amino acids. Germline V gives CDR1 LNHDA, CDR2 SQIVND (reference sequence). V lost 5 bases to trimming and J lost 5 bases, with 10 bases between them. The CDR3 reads CASSGDSDEQYF. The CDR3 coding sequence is TGTGCCAGTAGTGGGGATTCGGACGAGCAGTACTTC.

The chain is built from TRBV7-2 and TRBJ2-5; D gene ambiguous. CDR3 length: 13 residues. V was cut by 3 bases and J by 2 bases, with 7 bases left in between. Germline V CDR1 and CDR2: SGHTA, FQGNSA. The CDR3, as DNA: TGTGCCAGCAGCTTTCTAGGACAAGAGACCCAGTACTTC. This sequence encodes CASSFLGQETQYF. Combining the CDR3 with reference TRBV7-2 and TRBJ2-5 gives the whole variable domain GAGVSQSPSNKVTEKGKDVELRCDPISGHTALYWYRQSLGQGLEFLIYFQGNSAPDKSGLPSDRFSAERTGGSVSTLTIQRTQQEDSAVYLCASSFLGQETQYFGPGTRLLVL.

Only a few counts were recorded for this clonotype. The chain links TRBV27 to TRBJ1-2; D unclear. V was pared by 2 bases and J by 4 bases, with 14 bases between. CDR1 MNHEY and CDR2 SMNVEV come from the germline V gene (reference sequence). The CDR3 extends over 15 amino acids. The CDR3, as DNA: TGTGCCAGCAGTTTAGTCGGCGGACTCAGCTATGGCTACACCTTC. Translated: CASSLVGGLSYGYTF.

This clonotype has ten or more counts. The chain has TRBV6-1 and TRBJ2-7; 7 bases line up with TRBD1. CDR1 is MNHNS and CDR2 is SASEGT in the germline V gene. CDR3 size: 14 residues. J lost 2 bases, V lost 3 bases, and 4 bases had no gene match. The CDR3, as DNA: TGTGCCAGCAGTGAGGGACAGTTCACCTACGAGCAGTACTTC. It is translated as CASSEGQFTYEQYF.

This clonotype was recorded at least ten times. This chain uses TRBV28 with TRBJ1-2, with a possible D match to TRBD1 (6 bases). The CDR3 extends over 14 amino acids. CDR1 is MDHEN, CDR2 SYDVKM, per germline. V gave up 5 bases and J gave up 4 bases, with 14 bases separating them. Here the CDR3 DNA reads TGTGCCAGCAGTGGACAGATTCCTTCCTATGGCTACACCTTC. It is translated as CASSGQIPSYGYTF.

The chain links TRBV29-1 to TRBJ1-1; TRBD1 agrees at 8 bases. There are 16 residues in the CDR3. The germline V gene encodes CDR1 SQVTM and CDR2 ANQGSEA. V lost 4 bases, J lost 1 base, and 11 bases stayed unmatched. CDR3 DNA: TGCAGCGTTGTATCACCCCCCGGGACAGGGAACACTGAAGCTTTCTTT. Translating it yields CSVVSPPGTGNTEAFF.

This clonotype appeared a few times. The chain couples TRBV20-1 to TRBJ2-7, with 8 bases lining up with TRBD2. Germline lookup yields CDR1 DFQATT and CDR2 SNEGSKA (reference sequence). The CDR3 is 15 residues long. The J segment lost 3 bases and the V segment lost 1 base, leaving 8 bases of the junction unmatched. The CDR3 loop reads CSARGGSGSFYEQYF. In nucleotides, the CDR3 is TGCAGTGCTAGAGGAGGCAGCGGGAGTTTCTACGAGCAGTACTTC.